This paragraph covers one TCR beta chain sequence. This record comes from a study of blood T cell repertoires in COVID-19. Some clones are missing from TCRdb's copy, which holds only in-frame ones; the method was immunoSEQ multiplex PCR. The sample has about 50,000 clones; approximately 90% are singletons. The CDR3 has 20 amino acids. Germline V gene lookup returns CDR1 MNHNS and CDR2 SASEGT. After removal of 0 bases from V and 0 bases from J, the junction contained 9 bases not matched to a gene. The source is a human donor in a cohort sampled during active COVID-19. V gene TRBV6-1 combines with J gene TRBJ1-3, with 12 nucleotides matching TRBD1. The sample taken for sequencing was peripheral blood. CDR3 in amino acids: CASSEALQGQGANSGNTIYF. The CDR3 region has the DNA TGTGCCAGCAGTGAAGCGCTTCAGGGACAGGGGGCGAACTCTGGAAACACCATATATTTT.